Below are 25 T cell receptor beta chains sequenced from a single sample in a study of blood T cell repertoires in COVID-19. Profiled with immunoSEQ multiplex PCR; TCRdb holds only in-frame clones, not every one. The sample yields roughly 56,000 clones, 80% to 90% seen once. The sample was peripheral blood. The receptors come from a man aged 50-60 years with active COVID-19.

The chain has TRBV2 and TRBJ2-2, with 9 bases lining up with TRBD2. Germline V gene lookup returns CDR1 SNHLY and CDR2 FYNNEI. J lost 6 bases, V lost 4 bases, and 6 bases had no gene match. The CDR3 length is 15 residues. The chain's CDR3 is CASSGLAGVSGELFF. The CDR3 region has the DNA TGTGCCAGCAGTGGTTTAGCGGGAGTATCCGGGGAGCTGTTTTTT.

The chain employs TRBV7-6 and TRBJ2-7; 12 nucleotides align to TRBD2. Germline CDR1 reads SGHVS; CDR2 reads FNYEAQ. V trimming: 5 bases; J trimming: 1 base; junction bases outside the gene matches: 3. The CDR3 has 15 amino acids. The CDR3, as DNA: TGTGCCAGCAGCATGGGACTAGCGGGTTCCTACGAGCAGTACTTC. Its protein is CASSMGLAGSYEQYF.

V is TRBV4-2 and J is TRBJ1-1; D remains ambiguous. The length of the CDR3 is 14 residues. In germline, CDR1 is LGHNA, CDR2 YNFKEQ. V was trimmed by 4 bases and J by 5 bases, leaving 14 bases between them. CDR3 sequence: CASSLQVGGTEAFF. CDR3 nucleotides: TGTGCCAGCAGCCTTCAGGTGGGAGGGACTGAAGCTTTCTTT.

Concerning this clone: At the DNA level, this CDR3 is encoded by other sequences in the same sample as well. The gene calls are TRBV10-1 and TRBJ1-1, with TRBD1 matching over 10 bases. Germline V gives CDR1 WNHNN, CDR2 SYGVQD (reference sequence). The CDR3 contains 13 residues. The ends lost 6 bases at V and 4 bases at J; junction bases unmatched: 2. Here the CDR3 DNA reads TGCGCCAGCAGCCGGACAGGGGGCACTGAAGCTTTCTTT. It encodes CASSRTGGTEAFF.

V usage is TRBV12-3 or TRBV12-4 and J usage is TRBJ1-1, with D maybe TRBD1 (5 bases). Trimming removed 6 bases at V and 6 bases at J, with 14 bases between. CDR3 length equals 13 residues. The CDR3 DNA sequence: TGTGCCAGCAGGGCAGGGTTCGTAGCTGAAGCTTTCTTT. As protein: CASRAGFVAEAFF.

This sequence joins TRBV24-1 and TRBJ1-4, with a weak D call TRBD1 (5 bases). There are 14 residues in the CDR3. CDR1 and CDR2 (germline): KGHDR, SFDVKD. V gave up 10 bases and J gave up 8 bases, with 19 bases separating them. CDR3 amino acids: CATIRQRQGEKLFF. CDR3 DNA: TGTGCCACAATTAGACAGAGACAAGGGGAAAAACTGTTTTTT.

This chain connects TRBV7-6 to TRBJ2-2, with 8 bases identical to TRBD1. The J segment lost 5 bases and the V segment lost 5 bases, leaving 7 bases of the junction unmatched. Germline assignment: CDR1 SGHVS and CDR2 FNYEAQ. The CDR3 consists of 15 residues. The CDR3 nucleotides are TGTGCCAGCAGCCCCACAGGGGGTGAGACCGGGGAGCTGTTTTTT. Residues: CASSPTGGETGELFF.

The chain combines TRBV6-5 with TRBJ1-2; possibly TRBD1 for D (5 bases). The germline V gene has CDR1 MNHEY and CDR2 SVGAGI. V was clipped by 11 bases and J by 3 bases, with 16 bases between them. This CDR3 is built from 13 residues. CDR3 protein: CAGAPTGDYGYTF. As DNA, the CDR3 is TGTGCCGGAGCCCCAACGGGGGACTATGGCTACACCTTC.

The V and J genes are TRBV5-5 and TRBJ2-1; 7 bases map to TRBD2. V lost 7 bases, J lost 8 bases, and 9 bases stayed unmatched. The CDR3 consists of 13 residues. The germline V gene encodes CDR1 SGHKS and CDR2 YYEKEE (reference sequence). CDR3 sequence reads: CASALAAWDEQFF. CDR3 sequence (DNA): TGTGCCAGCGCGCTAGCGGCCTGGGATGAGCAGTTCTTC.

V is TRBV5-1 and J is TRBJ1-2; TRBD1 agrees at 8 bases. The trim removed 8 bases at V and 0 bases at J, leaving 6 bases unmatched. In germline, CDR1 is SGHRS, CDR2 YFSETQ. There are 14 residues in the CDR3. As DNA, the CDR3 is TGCGCCAGTTCCCGGGACAGGCCTAACTATGGCTACACCTTC. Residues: CASSRDRPNYGYTF.

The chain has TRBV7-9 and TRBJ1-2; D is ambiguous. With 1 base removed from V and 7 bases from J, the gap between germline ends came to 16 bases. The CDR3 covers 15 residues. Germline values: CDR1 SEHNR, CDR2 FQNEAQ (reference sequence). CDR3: CASSLEGVTHGGYTF. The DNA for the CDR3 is TGTGCCAGCAGCTTAGAGGGAGTGACACATGGTGGCTACACCTTC.

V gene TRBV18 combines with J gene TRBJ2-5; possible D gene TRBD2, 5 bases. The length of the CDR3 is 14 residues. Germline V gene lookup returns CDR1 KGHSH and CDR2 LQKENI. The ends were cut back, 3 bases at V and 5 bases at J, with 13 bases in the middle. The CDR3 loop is CASSPPWRRETQYF. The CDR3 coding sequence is TGTGCCAGCTCACCCCCTTGGCGGAGGGAGACCCAGTACTTC.

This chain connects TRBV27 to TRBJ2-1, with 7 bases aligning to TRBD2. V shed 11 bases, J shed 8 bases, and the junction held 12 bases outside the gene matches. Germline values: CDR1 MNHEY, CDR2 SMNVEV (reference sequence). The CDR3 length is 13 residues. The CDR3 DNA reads TGTGCCCGAGGGGCGGGAGCTGACCATGAGCAGTTCTTC. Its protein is CARGAGADHEQFF.

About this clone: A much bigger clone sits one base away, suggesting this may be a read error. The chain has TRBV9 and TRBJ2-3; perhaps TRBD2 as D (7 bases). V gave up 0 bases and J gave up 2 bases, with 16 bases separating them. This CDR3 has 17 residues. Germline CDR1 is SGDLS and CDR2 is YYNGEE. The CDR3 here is CASSVEGERDYTDTQYF. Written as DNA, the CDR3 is TGTGCCAGCAGCGTAGAGGGGGAGCGGGATTACACAGATACGCAGTATTTT.

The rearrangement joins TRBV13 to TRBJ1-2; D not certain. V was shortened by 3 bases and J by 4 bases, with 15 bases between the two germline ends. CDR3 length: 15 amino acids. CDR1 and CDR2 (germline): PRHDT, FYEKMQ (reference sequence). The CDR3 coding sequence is TGTGCCAGCAGCTTTGCCCGCGGGATAGGCTATGGCTACACCTTC. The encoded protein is CASSFARGIGYGYTF.

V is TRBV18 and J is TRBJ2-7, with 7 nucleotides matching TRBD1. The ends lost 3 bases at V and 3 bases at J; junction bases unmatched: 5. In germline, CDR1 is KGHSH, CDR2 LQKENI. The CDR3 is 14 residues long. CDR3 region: CASSPYRDSYEQYF. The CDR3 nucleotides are TGTGCCAGCTCACCCTATAGGGACAGCTACGAGCAGTACTTC.

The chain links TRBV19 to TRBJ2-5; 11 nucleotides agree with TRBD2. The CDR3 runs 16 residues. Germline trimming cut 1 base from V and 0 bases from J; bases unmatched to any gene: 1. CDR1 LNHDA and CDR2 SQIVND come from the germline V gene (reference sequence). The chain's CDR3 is CASSIVAGGYQETQYF. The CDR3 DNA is TGTGCCAGTAGTATAGTAGCGGGAGGGTACCAAGAGACCCAGTACTTC.

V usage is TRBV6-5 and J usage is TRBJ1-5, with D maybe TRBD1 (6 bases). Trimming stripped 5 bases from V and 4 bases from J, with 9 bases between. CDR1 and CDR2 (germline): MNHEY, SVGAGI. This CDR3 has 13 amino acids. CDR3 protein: CASSNQGNQPQHF. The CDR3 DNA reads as TGTGCCAGCAGTAATCAGGGGAATCAGCCCCAGCATTTT.

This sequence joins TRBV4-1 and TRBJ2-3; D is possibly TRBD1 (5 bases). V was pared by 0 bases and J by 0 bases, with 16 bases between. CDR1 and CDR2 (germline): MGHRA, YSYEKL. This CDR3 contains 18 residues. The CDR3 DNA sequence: TGCGCCAGCAGCCAAGACTTTCGACAGACCGTTAGCACAGATACGCAGTATTTT. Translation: CASSQDFRQTVSTDTQYF.

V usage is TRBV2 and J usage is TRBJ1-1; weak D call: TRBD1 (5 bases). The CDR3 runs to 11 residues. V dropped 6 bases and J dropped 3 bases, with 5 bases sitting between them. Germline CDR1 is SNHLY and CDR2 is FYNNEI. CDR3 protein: CASSRDTEAFF. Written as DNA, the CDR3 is TGTGCCAGCAGCAGGGACACTGAAGCTTTCTTT.

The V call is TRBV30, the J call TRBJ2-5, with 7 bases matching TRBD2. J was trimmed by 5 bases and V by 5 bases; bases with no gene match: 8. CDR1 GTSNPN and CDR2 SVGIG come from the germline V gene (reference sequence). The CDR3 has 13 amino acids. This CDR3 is CAWVSGLGETQYF. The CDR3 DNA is TGTGCCTGGGTCAGCGGACTAGGTGAGACCCAGTACTTC.

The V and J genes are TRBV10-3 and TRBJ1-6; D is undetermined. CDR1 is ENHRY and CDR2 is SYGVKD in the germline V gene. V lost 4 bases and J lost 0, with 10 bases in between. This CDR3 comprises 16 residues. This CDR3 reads CAISVGGSSYNSPLHF. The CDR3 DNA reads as TGTGCCATCAGTGTCGGCGGGAGCTCCTATAATTCACCCCTCCACTTT.

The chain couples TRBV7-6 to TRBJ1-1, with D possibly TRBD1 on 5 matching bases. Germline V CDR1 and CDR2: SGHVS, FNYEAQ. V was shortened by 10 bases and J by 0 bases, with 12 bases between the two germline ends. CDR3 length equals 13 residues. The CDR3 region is CAIRRGMNTEAFF. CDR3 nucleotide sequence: TGTGCCATCCGGAGGGGTATGAACACTGAAGCTTTCTTT.

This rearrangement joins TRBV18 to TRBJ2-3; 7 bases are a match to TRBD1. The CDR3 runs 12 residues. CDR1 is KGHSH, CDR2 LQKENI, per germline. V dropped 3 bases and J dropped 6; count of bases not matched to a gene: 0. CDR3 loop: CASSPDRDTQYF. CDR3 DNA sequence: TGTGCCAGCTCACCGGACAGGGATACGCAGTATTTT.

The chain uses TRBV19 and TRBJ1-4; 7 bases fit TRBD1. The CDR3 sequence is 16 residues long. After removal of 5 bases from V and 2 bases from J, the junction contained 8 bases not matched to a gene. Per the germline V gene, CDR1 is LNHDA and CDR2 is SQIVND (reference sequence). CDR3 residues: CASSSRGRRTNEKLFF. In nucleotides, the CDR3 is TGTGCCAGTAGTTCAAGGGGGCGTCGGACTAATGAAAAACTGTTTTTT.